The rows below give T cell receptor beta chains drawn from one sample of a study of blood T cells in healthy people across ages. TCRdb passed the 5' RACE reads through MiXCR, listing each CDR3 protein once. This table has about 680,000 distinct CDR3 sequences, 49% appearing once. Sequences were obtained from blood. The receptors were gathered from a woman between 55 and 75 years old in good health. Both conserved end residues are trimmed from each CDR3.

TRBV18 ASSPRQKETQY
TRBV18 ASSIAGLPSGANVLT
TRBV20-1 SARGRESTDTQY
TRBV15 ATSRDRREWGLAGSDTQY
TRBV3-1 ASSRGCSGEQY
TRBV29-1 SVEDPSPNELAGASYNEQF
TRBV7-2 ASSLESSYNEQF
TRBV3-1 ASSSVSGTYSYEQY
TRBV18 ASSLSPRGPSYEQY
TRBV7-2 ASSPFLASGANVLT
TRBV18 ASSSTGGSYNEQY
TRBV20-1 SARVGGGASYNEQF
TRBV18 ASSLSGANEQF
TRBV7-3 ASKPSENTDTQY
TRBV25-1 ASSEYRGSTDTQY
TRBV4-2 ASSQEGSRSYGYT
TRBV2 ASSGGLAGAEQY
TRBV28 ASSNIDEVLATNEKLF
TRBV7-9 ASSRGRGAINIQY
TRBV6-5 ASSNDRDSDNYGYT
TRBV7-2 ASSLTWSANYGYT
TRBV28 ATGRRGTDTQY
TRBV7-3 ASSLNGGMNTEAF
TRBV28 ASSQTSGDPKQY
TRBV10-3 AISAGRGLNYGYT
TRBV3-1 ASSPSGRGGDTQY
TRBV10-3 AISESRTSRNEQF
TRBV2 ASRVRLGYT
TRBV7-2 ASSLGTAQGKLF
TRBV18 ASSPPLGLTEAF
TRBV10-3 AISRDRAEGYT
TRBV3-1 ASSKGLAGASYEQY
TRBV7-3 ASSLLAGFYNEQF
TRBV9 ASSVAASGSAGYEQY
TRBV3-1 ASSQGSEKLF
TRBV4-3 ASSQAAGSYTEAF
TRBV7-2 ASRRVAGQETQY
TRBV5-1 ASSRGTAYNEQF
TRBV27 ASNSGGGRTKNIQY